This TCR beta chain was sequenced in a study of response to subunit inactivated influenza vaccine. In this sample, this clonotype turned up a few times. Its antigen is currently unknown. Points from the study as a whole: That few new T cells are recruited by each seasonal influenza vaccination was the authors' suggestion.

TCRdb re-derived calls from the RT-PCR reads in MiXCR, one entry per CDR3 protein. The sample holds hundreds of thousands of distinct CDR3 sequences, 10% to 15% seen once. The CDR3 sequence is 14 residues long. V lost 5 bases and J 8 bases, leaving 18 bases between the germline ends. CDR1 and CDR2 (germline): LGHNA, YNFKEQ. This TCR derives from a man aged 45-60 years who received an inactivated influenza vaccine. The J gene is TRBJ1-2, the V gene TRBV4-2, with TRBD1 as a possible D gene (5 bases). This specimen was PBMCs from blood, taken on the day of vaccination. The CDR3 loop reads CASSFHGDLEGYTF. The CDR3 DNA reads as TGTGCCAGCAGCTTTCATGGGGACCTGGAAGGCTACACCTTC.